Below are 20 T cell receptor beta chains sequenced from a single sample in a study of cytomegalovirus exposure and HLA in healthy donors. The PCR ran on 60 Vbeta and 13 Jbeta primers. The data were produced by immunoSEQ multiplex PCR, yet TCRdb's version contains in-frame clones alone and is incomplete. Of 99,000 or so clones listed, over 70% are singletons. The sequencing input was PBMCs. The receptors were gathered from a male donor in good health and CMV-seronegative.

V gene TRBV10-3 combines with J gene TRBJ2-7, with 8 bases that match TRBD1. The CDR3 has 14 amino acids. V lost 6 bases and J lost 6; bases outside the gene matches: 10. From germline, CDR1 is ENHRY and CDR2 SYGVKD. The CDR3 protein is CAISGQGLYGEQYF. CDR3 DNA: TGTGCCATCAGCGGACAGGGTTTATATGGCGAGCAGTACTTC.

This chain links TRBV7-9 with TRBJ2-1; the D gene is possibly TRBD1 (7 bases). This CDR3 contains 12 residues. Trimming removed 3 bases at V and 8 bases at J, with 8 bases between. Germline V gene sequence: CDR1 SEHNR, CDR2 FQNEAQ (reference sequence). CDR3 DNA sequence: TGTGCCAGCAGCTTCAGGGGGGATGAGCAGTTCTTC. Translated: CASSFRGDEQFF.

The rearrangement links TRBV5-1 to TRBJ1-1; TRBD1 aligns across 7 bases. V shed 4 bases and J 5 bases; nucleotides not matched to a gene: 8. This CDR3 is 14 amino acids long. The germline gives CDR1 SGHRS, CDR2 YFSETQ. The CDR3 nucleotides read TGCGCCAGCAGCCAGCGGACAGGCCAGACTGAAGCTTTCTTT. This codes for CASSQRTGQTEAFF.

J is TRBJ1-5 and V is TRBV29-1, with D possibly TRBD1 on 6 matching bases. Trimming left V 3 bases short and J 1 base short, with 7 bases between. Germline CDR1 reads SQVTM; CDR2 reads ANQGSEA. This CDR3 region has 13 residues. The CDR3 DNA reads as TGCAGCGTTGACACAGGGAGCAATCAGCCCCAGCATTTT. It codes for CSVDTGSNQPQHF.

The chain uses TRBV9 and TRBJ2-4; the D gene is possibly TRBD1 (6 bases). The length of the CDR3 is 15 residues. The germline gives CDR1 SGDLS, CDR2 YYNGEE. V was trimmed by 0 bases and J by 0 bases, leaving 7 bases between them. The CDR3 coding sequence is TGTGCCAGCAGCGTAGGGGGGCCAGCCAAAAACATTCAGTACTTC. Its protein is CASSVGGPAKNIQYF.

This clone was counted once. The chain has TRBV5-1 and TRBJ2-1, with D perhaps matching TRBD2 (6 bases). Per germline, CDR1 SGHRS and CDR2 YFSETQ. The germline V and J ends were trimmed by 4 bases and 3 bases, with 14 bases remaining between them. CDR3 length: 15 amino acids. CDR3 in amino acids: CASSLGGTNYNEQFF. The CDR3 region has the DNA TGCGCCAGCAGCCTCGGCGGGACGAACTACAATGAGCAGTTCTTC.

This clone was detected only once. J is TRBJ1-1 and V is TRBV18; D is uncertain. The CDR3 is 11 residues long. Germline CDR1 reads KGHSH; CDR2 reads LQKENI. Between the trimmed V and J ends, which lost 6 bases and 5 bases, there was a span of 7 bases. CDR3 coding DNA: TGTGCCAGCTCGGAGAGGACTGAAGCTTTCTTT. Translated: CASSERTEAFF.

This clone was counted a single time. The V and J genes are TRBV2 and TRBJ2-1; TRBD1 aligns across 10 bases. The germline gives CDR1 SNHLY, CDR2 FYNNEI. Germline trimming cut 5 bases from V and 2 bases from J; bases unmatched to any gene: 3. CDR3 length: 15 amino acids. CDR3 nucleotide sequence: TGTGCCAGCAGTCTAGACAGGGGGCCCTACAATGAGCAGTTCTTC. Translating gives CASSLDRGPYNEQFF.

The chain employs TRBV6-5 and TRBJ2-1; 7 nucleotides match TRBD2. With V trimmed by 2 bases and J by 5 bases, 9 bases remained unmatched. The germline V gene encodes CDR1 MNHEY and CDR2 SVGAGI. CDR3 length: 16 amino acids. The CDR3 loop reads CASSYGAGAGHNEQFF. DNA of the CDR3: TGTGCCAGCAGTTACGGGGCAGGAGCGGGACACAATGAGCAGTTCTTC.

V is TRBV30 and J is TRBJ2-7; D is unclear. Trimming shortened V by 2 bases and J by 0 bases, and 11 bases separated the two germline ends. CDR1 is GTSNPN, CDR2 SVGIG, per germline (reference sequence). The CDR3 totals 14 residues. The DNA for the CDR3 is TGTGCCTGGAGTTTAAACAGCATCTCCTACGAGCAGTACTTC. Residues: CAWSLNSISYEQYF.

The chain recombines TRBV10-2 with TRBJ2-1; 11 bases align to TRBD2. Trimming took 5 bases from V and 6 from J; bases not matched to a gene: 3. Germline assignment: CDR1 WSHSY and CDR2 SAAADI. The CDR3 length is 14 residues. CDR3 in DNA: TGCGCCAGCAGTCTAGCGGGAGGAAGCAATGAGCAGTTCTTC. This codes for CASSLAGGSNEQFF.

V is TRBV18 and J is TRBJ1-4, with a tentative D call TRBD1 (5 bases). The V end was cut by 0 bases, the J end by 8 bases, with 19 bases between. The germline V gene encodes CDR1 KGHSH and CDR2 LQKENI. The CDR3 spans 17 residues. In nucleotides, the CDR3 is TGTGCCAGCTCACCACCGCCTGGAAGGGGCGCTTGGGAAAAACTGTTTTTT. Protein sequence: CASSPPPGRGAWEKLFF. Looking up the rest from reference TRBV18 and TRBJ1-4 gives the full variable domain: NAGVMQNPRHLVRRRGQEARLRCSPMKGHSHVYWYRQLPEEGLKFMVYLQKENIIDESGMPKERFSAEFPKEGPSILRIQQVVRGDSAAYFCASSPPPGRGAWEKLFFGSGTQLSVL.

A single count supports this clone. The V gene is TRBV5-5, the J gene TRBJ1-2; no definite D call. The germline V gene has CDR1 SGHKS and CDR2 YYEKEE (reference sequence). This CDR3 is built from 15 residues. Between the trimmed V and J ends, which lost 0 bases and 8 bases, there was a span of 17 bases. CDR3 in DNA: TGTGCCAGCAGCTTGGAGCGGATATCAGGAGAAGGCTACACCTTC. This translates into CASSLERISGEGYTF.

V is TRBV27 and J is TRBJ2-2; D is possibly TRBD1 (6 bases). In germline, CDR1 is MNHEY, CDR2 SMNVEV (reference sequence). V shed 4 bases and J shed 6 bases, with 15 bases lying between them. This CDR3 region has 15 residues. The CDR3 loop reads CASSWIGRGPGELFF. The CDR3 nucleotides read TGTGCCAGCAGTTGGATCGGCAGGGGACCCGGGGAGCTGTTTTTT.

V gene TRBV30 combines with J gene TRBJ2-5, with TRBD2 as a possible D gene (6 bases). V lost 5 bases and J 3 bases, leaving 16 bases between the germline ends. The CDR3 contains 14 residues. Germline V CDR1 and CDR2: GTSNPN, SVGIG (reference sequence). The CDR3, as DNA: TGTGCCTGGGGCCTTCGCGGCGGGGAAGAGACCCAGTACTTC. Its protein is CAWGLRGGEETQYF.

The chain couples TRBV2 to TRBJ1-2; weak D call: TRBD1 (5 bases). The CDR3 sequence is 15 residues long. V dropped 6 bases and J dropped 3 bases, with 17 bases sitting between them. The germline gives CDR1 SNHLY, CDR2 FYNNEI. Here the CDR3 reads CASRAETGVDYGYTF. The DNA of the CDR3 is TGTGCCAGCAGGGCAGAAACGGGGGTGGACTATGGCTACACCTTC.

This chain joins TRBV4-3 and TRBJ1-1; D gene uncertain. This CDR3 has 13 residues. Trimming removed 1 base at V and 6 bases at J, with 9 bases between. Germline CDR1 LGHNA, CDR2 YSLEER. CDR3 region: CASSQGPGAEAFF. The CDR3 DNA reads as TGCGCCAGCAGCCAAGGGCCCGGGGCTGAAGCTTTCTTT.

V gene TRBV27 combines with J gene TRBJ1-2; D uncertain. CDR1 is MNHEY and CDR2 is SMNVEV in the germline V gene (reference sequence). The V end lost 4 bases, the J end lost 6 bases, and 18 bases lay between the germline ends. This CDR3 is 15 amino acids long. CDR3 sequence: CASSSGIAPINGYTF. The CDR3 nucleotides read TGTGCCAGCAGTTCCGGGATCGCTCCAATAAATGGCTACACCTTC.

The rearrangement joins TRBV6-1 to TRBJ1-2, with 7 bases identical to TRBD1. Germline V gene data show CDR1 as MNHNS and CDR2 as SASEGT. This CDR3 contains 15 residues. V lost 1 base, J lost 7 bases, and 9 bases stayed unmatched. The CDR3 nucleotides read TGTGCCAGCAGTGAAGGGGACAGACATAGGATTGGCTACACCTTC. Residues: CASSEGDRHRIGYTF.

The chain uses TRBV5-1 and TRBJ2-7, with 9 positions matching TRBD2. CDR1 and CDR2 (germline): SGHRS, YFSETQ. The length of the CDR3 is 16 residues. V lost 3 bases and J lost 6; bases outside the gene matches: 13. Here the CDR3 DNA reads TGCGCCAGCAGCTACGGAAGGGCGGGAGGGCCGGGCGAGCAGTACTTC. Amino acids: CASSYGRAGGPGEQYF. Combining the CDR3 with reference TRBV5-1 and TRBJ2-7 gives the whole variable domain KAGVTQTPRYLIKTRGQQVTLSCSPISGHRSVSWYQQTPGQGLQFLFEYFSETQRNKGNFPGRFSGRQFSNSRSEMNVSTLELGDSALYLCASSYGRAGGPGEQYFGPGTRLTVT.